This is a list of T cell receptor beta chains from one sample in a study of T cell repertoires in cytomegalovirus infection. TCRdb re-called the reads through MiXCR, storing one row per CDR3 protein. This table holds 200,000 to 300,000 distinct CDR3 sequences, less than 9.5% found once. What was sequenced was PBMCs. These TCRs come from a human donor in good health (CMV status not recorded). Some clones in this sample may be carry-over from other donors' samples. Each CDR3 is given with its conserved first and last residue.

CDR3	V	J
CASSFRDTSSNQPQHF	TRBV7-8	TRBJ1-5
CATSRDRLGGRNTEAFF	TRBV15	TRBJ1-1
CASSYSKLRGSYEQYF	TRBV6-2/TRBV6-3	TRBJ2-7
CASSKDRAVSYEQYF	TRBV7-2	TRBJ2-7
CASSLERADGYTF	TRBV11-2	TRBJ1-2
CASSPGQGGEDTQYF	TRBV7-2	TRBJ2-3
CAWSDGGLQPQHF	TRBV30	TRBJ1-5
CASSSPGIVSYEQYF	TRBV7-8	TRBJ2-7
CASSIVRQGVGNEQFF	TRBV19	TRBJ2-1
CASRGGGGEQYF	TRBV25-1	TRBJ2-7
CAISDTTATEAFF	TRBV10-3	TRBJ1-1
CASRTPGDNEQFF	TRBV10-2	TRBJ2-1
CASTPGGGVNHREAFF	TRBV7-9	TRBJ1-1
CASGDRADYGYTF	TRBV5-4	TRBJ1-2
CASSVRVGRLGEKLFF	TRBV7-2	TRBJ1-4
CASSLVPGGNTEAFF	TRBV7-2	TRBJ1-1
CASSKQGRYGYTF	TRBV12-3/TRBV12-4	TRBJ1-2
CASSPRGLNEQFF	TRBV7-6	TRBJ2-1
CAISREITDTQYF	TRBV10-3	TRBJ2-3
CASRGAGRNSPLHF	TRBV28	TRBJ1-6
CSAPSLAQGIVYEQYF	TRBV20-1	TRBJ2-7
CASSFRAASSGANVLTF	TRBV7-8	TRBJ2-6
CASSAPGQNYEQYF	TRBV12-3/TRBV12-4	TRBJ2-7
CASSSPGGPRSEAFF	TRBV28	TRBJ1-1
CASRTRQGTRNEQFF	TRBV27	TRBJ2-1
CASSFFGQGAGNTIYF	TRBV7-8	TRBJ1-3
CASSQHGTSGTDTQYF	TRBV4-1	TRBJ2-3